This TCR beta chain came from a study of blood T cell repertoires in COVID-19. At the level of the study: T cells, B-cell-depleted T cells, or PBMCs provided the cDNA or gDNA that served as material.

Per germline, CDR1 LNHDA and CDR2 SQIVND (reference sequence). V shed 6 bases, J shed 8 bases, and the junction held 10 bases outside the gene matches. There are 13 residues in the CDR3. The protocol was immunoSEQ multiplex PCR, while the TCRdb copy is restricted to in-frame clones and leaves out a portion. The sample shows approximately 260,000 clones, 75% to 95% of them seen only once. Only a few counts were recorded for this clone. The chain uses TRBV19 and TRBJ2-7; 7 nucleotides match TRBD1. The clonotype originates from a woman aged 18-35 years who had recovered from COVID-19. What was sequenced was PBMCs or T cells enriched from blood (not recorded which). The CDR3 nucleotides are TGTGCCAGTAGCGTGGGACGACAGGGTCAGCAGTACTTC. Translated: CASSVGRQGQQYF.